A single sample gave rise to the 18 T cell receptor beta chains below, sequenced in a study of cytomegalovirus exposure and HLA in healthy donors. It was with 60 Vbeta and 13 Jbeta primers that the PCR ran. The repertoire was sequenced with immunoSEQ multiplex PCR; TCRdb's copy has only in-frame clones and lacks some. The sample yields under 55,000 clones, over 70% seen once. Sequencing used PBMCs. The receptors come from a man in his late teens or twenties in good health and CMV-seronegative.

This rearrangement joins TRBV10-1 to TRBJ1-1, with D possibly TRBD1 on 5 matching bases. The V and J ends lost 4 bases and 0 bases respectively, with 12 bases between them. Per the germline V gene, CDR1 is WNHNN and CDR2 is SYGVQD (reference sequence). The CDR3 length is 15 residues. CDR3 nucleotides: TGCGCCAGCAGTGTCGGACACTCTATGAACACTGAAGCTTTCTTT. This encodes CASSVGHSMNTEAFF.

The V call is TRBV5-4, the J call TRBJ2-5, with D perhaps TRBD2 (5 bases). V was trimmed by 4 bases and J by 2 bases, leaving 15 bases between them. The CDR3 totals 15 residues. CDR1 SGHNT and CDR2 YYREEE come from the germline V gene (reference sequence). CDR3 sequence (DNA): TGTGCCAGCAGCACCCCAGCGTCGGGGCAAGAGACCCAGTACTTC. It translates to CASSTPASGQETQYF.

This rearrangement joins TRBV7-2 to TRBJ2-5, with TRBD1 identical over 7 bases. There are 16 residues in the CDR3. V was clipped by 1 base and J by 1 base; unmatched bases: 6. Germline CDR1 and CDR2: SGHTA and FQGNSA. CDR3 DNA: TGTGCCAGCAGCTTAGTTGGACAGGCAAGCCAAGAGACCCAGTACTTC. It yields the protein CASSLVGQASQETQYF.

V and J are TRBV4-3 and TRBJ2-7, with a weak D call TRBD1 (6 bases). CDR3 length: 15 amino acids. V was trimmed by 1 base and J by 4 bases, leaving 14 bases between them. Germline V CDR1 and CDR2: LGHNA, YSLEER. CDR3 protein: CASSQGSGVSYEQYF. The CDR3 DNA sequence: TGCGCCAGCAGCCAAGGATCAGGGGTTTCTTACGAGCAGTACTTC.

The chain couples TRBV6-1 to TRBJ2-7; 9 nucleotides agree with TRBD2. This CDR3 has 14 amino acids. Germline CDR1 MNHNS, CDR2 SASEGT. The V segment lost 6 bases and the J segment 3 bases; nucleotides outside the gene matches: 6. CDR3 protein: CASSRLAADYEQYF. The DNA for the CDR3 is TGTGCCAGCAGCCGACTAGCGGCTGACTACGAGCAGTACTTC.

CDR3: CASSLRQGQGYTEAFF. CDR3 nucleotide sequence: TGTGCCAGCAGTTTACGCCAGGGACAGGGATACACTGAAGCTTTCTTT. The chain is built from TRBV28 and TRBJ1-1; TRBD1 matches 9 bases. Germline V lookup: CDR1 MDHEN, CDR2 SYDVKM. The CDR3 is 16 amino acids. The V gene end was trimmed by 2 bases and the J gene end by 3 bases; junction bases not matched to a gene: 7. Full variable domain (remainder filled in from reference TRBV28 and TRBJ1-1): DVKVTQSSRYLVKRTGEKVFLECVQDMDHENMFWYRQDPGLGLRLIYFSYDVKMKEKGDIPEGYSVSREKKERFSLILESASTNQTSMYLCASSLRQGQGYTEAFFGQGTRLTVV.

The chain recombines TRBV30 with TRBJ1-6, with a tentative D call TRBD1 (5 bases). V lost 1 base to trimming and J lost 7 bases, with 8 bases between them. Germline loops: CDR1 GTSNPN, CDR2 SVGIG (reference sequence). The CDR3 is made up of 13 amino acids. CDR3 in amino acids: CAWSGGPNSPLHF. The CDR3 DNA sequence: TGTGCCTGGAGTGGGGGCCCGAATTCACCCCTCCACTTT.

The chain combines TRBV5-1 with TRBJ2-1; 12 bases agree with TRBD2. V lost 3 bases to trimming and J lost 0 bases; unmatched junction nucleotides: 10. The CDR3 has 19 amino acids. Per germline, CDR1 SGHRS and CDR2 YFSETQ. CDR3 region: CASSSSTSGRASSYNEQFF. The DNA for the CDR3 is TGCGCCAGCAGCTCCTCGACTAGCGGGAGAGCGAGCTCCTACAATGAGCAGTTCTTC.

The sample holds one count of this clone. The V gene is TRBV10-3, the J gene TRBJ2-7, with TRBD2 matching 7 bases. With 5 bases clipped from V and 1 base from J, the junction kept 5 bases outside the gene matches. In germline, CDR1 is ENHRY, CDR2 SYGVKD. This CDR3 comprises 14 residues. The CDR3 DNA follows: TGTGCCATCAGTAATCGGGAGGCTTCCTACGAGCAGTACTTC. This translates into CAISNREASYEQYF.

The chain has TRBV7-2 and TRBJ2-7, with 7 positions matching TRBD2. The V gene's germline CDR1 is SGHTA and CDR2 FQGNSA. This CDR3 spans 13 amino acids. V was clipped by 5 bases and J by 7 bases; unmatched bases: 8. CDR3: CASSLVAGVEQYF. In DNA form, the CDR3 reads TGTGCCAGCAGCCTCGTGGCGGGGGTTGAGCAGTACTTC. The whole variable domain, filled in from reference TRBV7-2 and TRBJ2-7, reads GAGVSQSPSNKVTEKGKDVELRCDPISGHTALYWYRQSLGQGLEFLIYFQGNSAPDKSGLPSDRFSAERTGGSVSTLTIQRTQQEDSAVYLCASSLVAGVEQYFGPGTRLTVT.

CDR3 DNA sequence: TGCAGCGTTGTCAGCGTACAAGAGACCCAGTACTTC. It codes for CSVVSVQETQYF. V is TRBV29-1 and J is TRBJ2-5; D ambiguous. The germline V and J ends were trimmed by 4 bases and 2 bases, with 8 bases remaining between them. The CDR3 sequence is 12 residues long. CDR1 and CDR2 from the germline V gene are SQVTM and ANQGSEA.

This clone has only a few counts. V usage is TRBV6-5 and J usage is TRBJ2-7, with D maybe TRBD2 (6 bases). The germline V gene has CDR1 MNHEY and CDR2 SVGAGI. With 2 bases removed from V and 6 bases from J, the gap between germline ends came to 14 bases. This CDR3 is built from 14 residues. The CDR3 is CASSYPGLRGEQYF. In nucleotides, the CDR3 is TGTGCCAGCAGTTACCCGGGACTCCGCGGCGAGCAGTACTTC.

The chain couples TRBV4-3 to TRBJ2-2; D is unclear. V shed 0 bases and J shed 4 bases, with 9 bases lying between them. The CDR3 has 15 residues. Per germline, CDR1 LGHNA and CDR2 YSLEER. The DNA for the CDR3 is TGCGCCAGCAGCCAAGATCGCGAGATCACCGGGGAGCTGTTTTTT. Translation gives CASSQDREITGELFF.

The chain combines TRBV6-1 with TRBJ2-2; 7 nucleotides line up with TRBD1. Germline V gene data show CDR1 as MNHNS and CDR2 as SASEGT. The CDR3 spans 15 residues. The J segment lost 3 bases and the V segment lost 4 bases, leaving 5 bases of the junction unmatched. CDR3 DNA: TGTGCCAGCAGTGGGTTGGGACAGCACACCGGGGAGCTGTTTTTT. This sequence encodes CASSGLGQHTGELFF.

CDR3 nucleotides: TGCGCCAGCAGCCAAGCGAGAGAATACGAGCAGTACTTC. Its translation: CASSQAREYEQYF. J is TRBJ2-7 and V is TRBV4-3; no definite D call. Trimming removed 1 base from V and 4 bases from J, with 8 bases in between. The germline V gene has CDR1 LGHNA and CDR2 YSLEER. This CDR3 is 13 amino acids long.

For the CDR3, the DNA is TGTGCCAGCAGTGCCCCCTATAAAGGGACTAGCGGATCCAATGAGCAGTTCTTC. This gives the protein CASSAPYKGTSGSNEQFF. The gene calls are TRBV6-4 and TRBJ2-1, with 11 positions matching TRBD2. Germline V gene sequence: CDR1 MRHNA, CDR2 SNTAGT. The J segment lost 6 bases and the V segment lost 4 bases, leaving 14 bases of the junction unmatched. The CDR3 totals 18 residues.

A word on this clone: The sample has other DNA sequences that encode this CDR3 too. J is TRBJ1-1 and V is TRBV30, with D possibly being TRBD1 (6 bases). The ends were cut back, 0 bases at V and 2 bases at J, with 7 bases in the middle. CDR1 GTSNPN and CDR2 SVGIG come from the germline V gene (reference sequence). This CDR3 has 13 residues. The CDR3 nucleotides are TGTGCCTGGAGTGTCAGGGGAAACACTGAAGCTTTCTTT. It codes for CAWSVRGNTEAFF.

This chain links TRBV7-2 with TRBJ1-5; tentative D call: TRBD1 (5 bases). Germline V lookup: CDR1 SGHTA, CDR2 FQGNSA. The CDR3 is 14 amino acids. V was pared by 5 bases and J by 6 bases, with 14 bases between. CDR3 protein: CASSLGQLPQPQHF. The CDR3 nucleotides read TGTGCCAGCAGCCTCGGACAACTTCCTCAGCCCCAGCATTTT. Complete variable domain (other parts from reference TRBV7-2 and TRBJ1-5): GAGVSQSPSNKVTEKGKDVELRCDPISGHTALYWYRQSLGQGLEFLIYFQGNSAPDKSGLPSDRFSAERTGGSVSTLTIQRTQQEDSAVYLCASSLGQLPQPQHFGDGTRLSIL.